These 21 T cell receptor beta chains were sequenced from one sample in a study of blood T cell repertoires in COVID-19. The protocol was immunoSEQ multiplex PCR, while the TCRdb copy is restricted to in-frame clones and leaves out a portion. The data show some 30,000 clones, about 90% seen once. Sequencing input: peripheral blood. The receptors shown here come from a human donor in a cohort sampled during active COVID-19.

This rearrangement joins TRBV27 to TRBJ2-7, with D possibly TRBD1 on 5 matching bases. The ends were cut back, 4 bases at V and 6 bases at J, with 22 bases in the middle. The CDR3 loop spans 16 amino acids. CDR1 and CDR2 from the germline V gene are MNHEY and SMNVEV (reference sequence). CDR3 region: CASSSLLQGPRSEQYF. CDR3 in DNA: TGTGCCAGCAGTTCCCTATTGCAGGGTCCGCGGAGCGAGCAGTACTTC.

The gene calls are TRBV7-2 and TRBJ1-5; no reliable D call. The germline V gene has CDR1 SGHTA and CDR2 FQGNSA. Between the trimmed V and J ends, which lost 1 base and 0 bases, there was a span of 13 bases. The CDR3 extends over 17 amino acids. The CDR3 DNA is TGTGCCAGCAGCTTAGGGTGGTCGGGGTATAGCAATCAGCCCCAGCATTTT. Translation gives CASSLGWSGYSNQPQHF.

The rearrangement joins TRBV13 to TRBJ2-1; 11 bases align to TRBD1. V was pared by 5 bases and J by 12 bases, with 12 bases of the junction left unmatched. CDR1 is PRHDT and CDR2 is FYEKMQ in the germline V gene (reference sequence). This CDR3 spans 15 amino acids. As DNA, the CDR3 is TGTGCCAGCAGCCCGGCGGGACAGGGGGTTACTGCGCAGTTCTTC. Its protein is CASSPAGQGVTAQFF.

The CDR3 DNA sequence: TGTGCCAGCAGCGTAGAACAGGCTGGAAACACCATATATTTT. It is translated as CASSVEQAGNTIYF. The chain links TRBV9 to TRBJ1-3, with a tentative D call TRBD1 (5 bases). This CDR3 has 14 amino acids. Trimming took off 0 bases at V and 2 bases at J, with 6 bases between the two ends. Germline V gives CDR1 SGDLS, CDR2 YYNGEE.

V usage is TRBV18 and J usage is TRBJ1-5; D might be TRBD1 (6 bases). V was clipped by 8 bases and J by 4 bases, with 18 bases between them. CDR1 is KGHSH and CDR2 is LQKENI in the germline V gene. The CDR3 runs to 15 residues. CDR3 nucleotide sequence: TGTGCCAGCGACCGGGGGGTGGGACAAAATCAGCCCCAGCATTTT. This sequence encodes CASDRGVGQNQPQHF.

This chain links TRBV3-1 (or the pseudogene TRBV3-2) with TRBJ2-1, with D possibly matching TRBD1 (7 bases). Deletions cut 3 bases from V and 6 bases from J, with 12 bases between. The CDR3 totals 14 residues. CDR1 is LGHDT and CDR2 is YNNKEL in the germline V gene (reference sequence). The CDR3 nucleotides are TGTGCCAGCAGCCAGGAGGGGGCGCGCAATGAGCAGTTCTTC. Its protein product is CASSQEGARNEQFF.

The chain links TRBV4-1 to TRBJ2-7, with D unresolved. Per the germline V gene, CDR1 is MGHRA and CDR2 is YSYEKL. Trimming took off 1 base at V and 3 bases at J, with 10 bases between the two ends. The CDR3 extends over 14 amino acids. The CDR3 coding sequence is TGCGCCAGCAGCCAAGTTCAGGTTGGCTACGAGCAGTACTTC. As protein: CASSQVQVGYEQYF.

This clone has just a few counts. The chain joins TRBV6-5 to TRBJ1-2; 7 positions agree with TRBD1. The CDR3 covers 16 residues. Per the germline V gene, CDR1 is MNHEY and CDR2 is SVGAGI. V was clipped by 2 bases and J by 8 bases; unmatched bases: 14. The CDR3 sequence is CASSYTQRTGKGGYTF. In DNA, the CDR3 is TGTGCCAGCAGTTACACCCAAAGGACAGGAAAAGGAGGCTACACCTTC.

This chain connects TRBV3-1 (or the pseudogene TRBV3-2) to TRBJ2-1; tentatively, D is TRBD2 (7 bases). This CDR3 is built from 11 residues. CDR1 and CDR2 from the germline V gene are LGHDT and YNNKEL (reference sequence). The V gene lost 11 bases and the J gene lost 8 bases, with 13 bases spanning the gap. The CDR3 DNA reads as TGTGCCGGGAGGGGGATTTATGAGCAGTTCTTC. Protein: CAGRGIYEQFF.

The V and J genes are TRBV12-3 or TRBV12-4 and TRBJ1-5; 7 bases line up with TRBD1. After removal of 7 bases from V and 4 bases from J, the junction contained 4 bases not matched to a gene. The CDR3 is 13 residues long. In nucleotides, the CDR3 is TGTGCCAGCATGGGACAGCTGAATCAGCCCCAGCATTTT. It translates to CASMGQLNQPQHF.

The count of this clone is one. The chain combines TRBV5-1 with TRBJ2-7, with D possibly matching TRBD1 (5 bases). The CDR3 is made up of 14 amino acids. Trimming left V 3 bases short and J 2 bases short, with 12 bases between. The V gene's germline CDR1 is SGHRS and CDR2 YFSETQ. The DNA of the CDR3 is TGCGCCAGCAGCTCGACAGCCACTACCTACGAGCAGTACTTC. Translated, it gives CASSSTATTYEQYF.

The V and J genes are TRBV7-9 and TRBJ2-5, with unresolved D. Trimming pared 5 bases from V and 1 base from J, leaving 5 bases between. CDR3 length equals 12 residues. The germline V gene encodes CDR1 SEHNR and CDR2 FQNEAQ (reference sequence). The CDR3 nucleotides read TGTGCCAGCAGCCAGGTCCAAGAGACCCAGTACTTC. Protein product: CASSQVQETQYF.

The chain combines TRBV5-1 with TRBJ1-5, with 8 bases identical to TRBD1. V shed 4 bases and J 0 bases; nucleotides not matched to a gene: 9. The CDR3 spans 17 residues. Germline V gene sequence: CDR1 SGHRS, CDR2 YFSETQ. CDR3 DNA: TGCGCCAGCAGCCCCGGGACAGGACTTAGTAGCAATCAGCCCCAGCATTTT. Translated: CASSPGTGLSSNQPQHF.

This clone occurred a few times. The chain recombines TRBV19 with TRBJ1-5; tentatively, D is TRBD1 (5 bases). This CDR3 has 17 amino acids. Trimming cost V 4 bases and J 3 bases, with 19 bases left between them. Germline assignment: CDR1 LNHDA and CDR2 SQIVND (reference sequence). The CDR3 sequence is CASSTAGGTGINQPQHF. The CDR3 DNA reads TGTGCCAGTAGTACCGCGGGAGGGACGGGGATCAATCAGCCCCAGCATTTT.

CDR3 in amino acids: CSASRTSGGPRGTDTQYF. The CDR3 coding sequence is TGCAGTGCTAGTCGGACTAGCGGGGGCCCCCGGGGCACAGATACGCAGTATTTT. This chain links TRBV20-1 with TRBJ2-3; TRBD2 matches at 13 bases. The junction had 10 bases not matched to a gene; V was cut back by 3 bases and J by 1 base. This CDR3 spans 18 amino acids. Germline lookup yields CDR1 DFQATT and CDR2 SNEGSKA (reference sequence).

The CDR3 loop reads CASSLRQGKAEQYF. The CDR3 nucleotides are TGTGCCAGCAGCTTAAGACAGGGGAAAGCCGAGCAGTACTTC. This rearrangement joins TRBV7-6 to TRBJ2-7; 8 bases match TRBD1. The CDR3 contains 14 residues. CDR1 is SGHVS and CDR2 is FNYEAQ in the germline V gene. With 2 bases clipped from V and 6 bases from J, the junction kept 6 bases outside the gene matches.

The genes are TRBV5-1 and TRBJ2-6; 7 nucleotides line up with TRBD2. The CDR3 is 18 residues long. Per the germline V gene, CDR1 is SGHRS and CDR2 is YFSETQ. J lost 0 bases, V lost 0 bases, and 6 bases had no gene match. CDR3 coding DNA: TGCGCCAGCAGCTTGGCAGTTGGGAGGGCCTCTGGGGCCAACGTCCTGACTTTC. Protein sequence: CASSLAVGRASGANVLTF.

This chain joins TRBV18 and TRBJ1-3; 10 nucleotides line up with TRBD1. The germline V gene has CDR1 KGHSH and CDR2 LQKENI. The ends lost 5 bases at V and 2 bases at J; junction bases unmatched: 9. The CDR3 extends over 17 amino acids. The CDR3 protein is CASSSAQTGGTGNTIYF. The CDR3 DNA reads TGTGCCAGCTCATCAGCCCAGACAGGGGGCACTGGAAACACCATATATTTT.

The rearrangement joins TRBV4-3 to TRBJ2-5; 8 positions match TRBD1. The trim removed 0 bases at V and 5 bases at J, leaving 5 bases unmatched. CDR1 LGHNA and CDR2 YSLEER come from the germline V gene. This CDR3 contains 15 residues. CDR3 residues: CASSQDGQGGETQYF. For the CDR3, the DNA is TGCGCCAGCAGCCAAGATGGACAGGGCGGGGAGACCCAGTACTTC.

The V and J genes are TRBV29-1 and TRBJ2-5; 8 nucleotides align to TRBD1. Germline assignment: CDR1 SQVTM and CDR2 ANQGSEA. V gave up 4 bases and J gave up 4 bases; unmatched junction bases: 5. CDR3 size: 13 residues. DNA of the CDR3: TGCAGCGTTGGGCGGCAGGGGGCAGAGACCCAGTACTTC. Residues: CSVGRQGAETQYF. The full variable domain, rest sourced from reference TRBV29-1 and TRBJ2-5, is SAVISQKPSRDICQRGTSLTIQCQVDSQVTMMFWYRQQPGQSLTLIATANQGSEATYESGFVIDKFPISRPNLTFSTLTVSNMSPEDSSIYLCSVGRQGAETQYFGPGTRLLVL.

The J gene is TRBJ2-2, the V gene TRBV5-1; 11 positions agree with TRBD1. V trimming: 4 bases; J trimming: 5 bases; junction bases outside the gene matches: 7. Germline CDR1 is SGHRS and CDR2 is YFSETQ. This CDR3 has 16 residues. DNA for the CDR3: TGCGCCAGCAGCACCCTCGGGACAGGGGGTACCGGGGAGCTGTTTTTT. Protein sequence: CASSTLGTGGTGELFF.